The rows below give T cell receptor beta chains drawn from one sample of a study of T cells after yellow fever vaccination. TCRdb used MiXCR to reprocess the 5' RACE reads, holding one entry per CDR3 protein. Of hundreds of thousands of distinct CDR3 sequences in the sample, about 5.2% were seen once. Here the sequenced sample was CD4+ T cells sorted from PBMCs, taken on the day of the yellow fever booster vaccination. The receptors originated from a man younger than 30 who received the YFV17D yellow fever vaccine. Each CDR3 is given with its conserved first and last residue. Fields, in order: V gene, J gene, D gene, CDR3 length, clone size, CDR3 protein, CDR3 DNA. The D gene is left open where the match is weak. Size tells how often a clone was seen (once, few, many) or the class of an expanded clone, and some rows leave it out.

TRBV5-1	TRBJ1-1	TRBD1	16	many	CASSLGQGRTIGEAFF	TGCGCCAGCAGCTTGGGACAGGGACGTACAATCGGTGAAGCTTTCTTT
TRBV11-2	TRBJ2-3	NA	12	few	CASSWWRDTQYF	TGTGCCAGCAGCTGGTGGCGAGATACGCAGTATTTT
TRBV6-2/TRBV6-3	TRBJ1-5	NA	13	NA	CASNRLLGQPQHF	TGTGCCAGCAATAGACTCCTGGGTCAGCCCCAGCATTTT
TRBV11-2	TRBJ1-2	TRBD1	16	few	CASSGVRQGIYYGYTF	TGTGCCAGCAGCGGGGTTCGACAGGGGATCTACTATGGCTACACCTTC
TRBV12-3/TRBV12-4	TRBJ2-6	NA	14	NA	CASRDISVTNVLTF	TGTGCCAGCAGGGACATCTCGGTGACCAACGTCCTGACTTTC
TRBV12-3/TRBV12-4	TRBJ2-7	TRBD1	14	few	CASSLTGGAGEQYF	TGTGCCAGCAGTCTCACAGGGGGCGCGGGGGAGCAGTACTTC
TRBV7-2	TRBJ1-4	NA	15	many	CASSHSREAVAKLFF	TGTGCCAGCAGCCATTCGAGGGAAGCGGTTGCAAAACTGTTTTTT
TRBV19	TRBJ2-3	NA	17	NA	CASSSRPGTQILDTQYF	TGTGCCAGTAGTTCCCGTCCCGGGACCCAGATATTGGATACGCAGTATTTT
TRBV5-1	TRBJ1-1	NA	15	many	CASSLNGNTNYEAFF	TGCGCCAGCAGCTTGAATGGTAACACGAACTATGAAGCTTTCTTT
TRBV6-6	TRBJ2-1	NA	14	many	CASSYSVGSIEQFF	TGTGCCAGCAGTTACTCTGTGGGGAGCATTGAGCAGTTCTTC
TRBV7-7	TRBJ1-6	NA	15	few	CASSLAVGQNSPLHF	TGTGCTAGCAGCTTAGCCGTAGGACAGAATTCACCCCTCCACTTT
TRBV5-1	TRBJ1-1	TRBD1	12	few	CASSSGQGEAFF	TGCGCCAGCAGCTCCGGACAGGGAGAAGCTTTCTTT
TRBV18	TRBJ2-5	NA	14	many	CASSPPSGMETQYF	TGTGCCAGCTCACCACCGTCAGGGATGGAGACCCAGTACTTC